The 12 T cell receptor beta chains in this list originate from one sample, sequenced in a study of blood T cell repertoires in COVID-19. Sequencing was performed with immunoSEQ multiplex PCR; in TCRdb, only in-frame clones are kept and a portion is missing. The sample consists of about 120,000 clones, around four fifths of them appearing once. The sample was peripheral blood. These receptors came from a woman aged 40 to 50 with acute or convalescent COVID-19.

The chain carries TRBV3-1 (or the pseudogene TRBV3-2) and TRBJ2-7; D ambiguous. The germline V gene encodes CDR1 LGHDT and CDR2 YNNKEL (reference sequence). The CDR3 length is 11 residues. Trimming removed 5 bases from V and 3 bases from J, with 5 bases in between. The CDR3 is CASSSFYEQYF. In DNA form, the CDR3 reads TGTGCCAGCAGCTCCTTCTACGAGCAGTACTTC.

The CDR3: CAITGFDNEQFF. For the CDR3, the DNA is TGTGCCATTACAGGGTTCGACAATGAGCAGTTCTTC. The chain employs TRBV12-3 or TRBV12-4 and TRBJ2-1; possible D gene TRBD1, 6 bases. The CDR3 sequence is 12 residues long. V was pared by 10 bases and J by 5 bases, with 12 bases between.

V usage is TRBV2 and J usage is TRBJ2-7; 9 bases match TRBD2. J lost 0 bases, V lost 9 bases, and 15 bases had no gene match. This CDR3 contains 17 residues. Germline values: CDR1 SNHLY, CDR2 FYNNEI. For the CDR3, the DNA is TGTGCCAGTAGACTCACCGAGCGGGGGGCGAGCTCCTACGAGCAGTACTTC. It specifies CASRLTERGASSYEQYF.

The chain is built from TRBV7-9 and TRBJ2-7, with D uncertain. Germline loops: CDR1 SEHNR, CDR2 FQNEAQ (reference sequence). Trimming left V 4 bases short and J 4 bases short, with 5 bases between. This CDR3 has 11 residues. The CDR3 DNA follows: TGTGCCAGCAGCTCCCAGTACGAGCAGTACTTC. Protein sequence: CASSSQYEQYF.

This CDR3 is CASSRDSSGANVLTF. Here the CDR3 DNA reads TGTGCCAGCAGCCGAGACAGCTCTGGGGCCAACGTCCTGACTTTC. The chain couples TRBV5-4 to TRBJ2-6; the D gene is possibly TRBD1 (5 bases). Germline values: CDR1 SGHNT, CDR2 YYREEE (reference sequence). This CDR3 is built from 15 residues. The V gene lost 4 bases and the J gene lost 0 bases, with 8 bases spanning the gap.

The chain is built from TRBV7-8 and TRBJ2-7; D is possibly TRBD1 (5 bases). V shed 2 bases and J shed 3 bases, with 14 bases lying between them. The germline V gene has CDR1 SGHVS and CDR2 FQNEAQ. The CDR3 consists of 15 residues. This CDR3 reads CASSLNLGQNYEQYF. CDR3 bases: TGTGCCAGCAGCTTAAATCTGGGGCAGAACTACGAGCAGTACTTC.

The chain couples TRBV5-4 to TRBJ1-2; D ambiguous. In germline, CDR1 is SGHNT, CDR2 YYREEE (reference sequence). CDR3 length: 13 amino acids. V shed 2 bases and J shed 0 bases, with 5 bases lying between them. The CDR3 region is CASSFIANYGYTF. The CDR3 DNA is TGTGCCAGCAGCTTCATAGCTAACTATGGCTACACCTTC.

The V call is TRBV2, the J call TRBJ1-1; 9 nucleotides line up with TRBD1. V gave up 4 bases and J gave up 2 bases; unmatched junction bases: 5. The germline gives CDR1 SNHLY, CDR2 FYNNEI. This CDR3 is 15 amino acids long. CDR3 sequence: CASSADRGRNTEAFF. The CDR3, as DNA: TGTGCCAGCAGTGCGGACAGGGGCCGTAACACTGAAGCTTTCTTT.

The V call is TRBV5-4, the J call TRBJ1-2; 7 positions agree with TRBD1. The CDR3 contains 16 residues. Unmatched junction bases numbered 9, after V lost 0 bases and J lost 4 bases. Germline loops: CDR1 SGHNT, CDR2 YYREEE (reference sequence). The CDR3 loop reads CASSLARQGTSYGYTF. CDR3 DNA sequence: TGTGCCAGCAGCTTGGCCCGACAGGGTACGAGCTATGGCTACACCTTC. Together with reference TRBV5-4 and TRBJ1-2, the CDR3 gives the full variable domain: ETGVTQSPTHLIKTRGQQVTLRCSSQSGHNTVSWYQQALGQGPQFIFQYYREEENGRGNFPPRFSGLQFPNYSSELNVNALELDDSALYLCASSLARQGTSYGYTFGSGTRLTVV.

J is TRBJ2-5 and V is TRBV7-2, with 8 bases identical to TRBD2. Germline V CDR1 and CDR2: SGHTA, FQGNSA. The CDR3 runs to 14 residues. J lost 5 bases, V lost 5 bases, and 7 bases had no gene match. CDR3 in amino acids: CASSISGTRETQYF. CDR3 nucleotides: TGTGCCAGCAGCATCTCCGGGACTAGGGAGACCCAGTACTTC.

This clone was counted a few times. The V call is TRBV30, the J call TRBJ1-2, with TRBD1 matching 8 bases. The CDR3 loop spans 13 amino acids. Trimming took 2 bases from V and 7 from J; bases not matched to a gene: 6. Germline assignment: CDR1 GTSNPN and CDR2 SVGIG (reference sequence). The CDR3 DNA is TGTGCCTGGAGTCAGGACAGGGAAGTTGGCTACACCTTC. Its translation: CAWSQDREVGYTF.

The chain employs TRBV7-3 and TRBJ1-1, with a possible D match to TRBD1 (6 bases). This CDR3 spans 14 amino acids. Germline CDR1 is SGHTA and CDR2 is FQGTGA. Trimming removed 5 bases from V and 1 base from J, with 11 bases in between. The CDR3 DNA sequence: TGTGCCAGCAGCCCGATAGGGGGGAACACTGAAGCTTTCTTT. Its translation: CASSPIGGNTEAFF.